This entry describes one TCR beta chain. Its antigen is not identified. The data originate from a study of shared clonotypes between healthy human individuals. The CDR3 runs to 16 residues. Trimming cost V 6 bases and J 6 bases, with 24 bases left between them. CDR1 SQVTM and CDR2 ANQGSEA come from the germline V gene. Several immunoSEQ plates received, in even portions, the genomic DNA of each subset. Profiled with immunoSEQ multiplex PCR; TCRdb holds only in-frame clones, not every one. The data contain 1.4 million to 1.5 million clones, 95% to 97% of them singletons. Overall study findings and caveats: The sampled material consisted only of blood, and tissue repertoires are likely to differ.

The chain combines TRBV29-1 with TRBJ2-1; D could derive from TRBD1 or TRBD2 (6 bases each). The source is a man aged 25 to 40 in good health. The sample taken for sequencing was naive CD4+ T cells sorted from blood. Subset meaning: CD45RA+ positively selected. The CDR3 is CSVRTSGAGRANEQFF. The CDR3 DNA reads TGCAGCGTCCGTACCTCGGGGGCAGGACGAGCCAATGAGCAGTTCTTC.